A single sample is the source of the 2 T cell receptor beta chains below, sequenced in a study of control samples from healthy donors and cancer patients. Sequencing used immunoSEQ multiplex PCR; TCRdb keeps in-frame clones, though not all of them. The table lists fewer than 95,000 clones, about nine tenths of them singletons. The sequencing sample was made of blood. The source is a man younger than 45 in good health.

The gene calls are TRBV6-1 and TRBJ2-5, with D unclear. The V gene lost 1 base and the J gene lost 1 base, with 10 bases spanning the gap. The CDR3 contains 15 residues. CDR1 is MNHNS and CDR2 is SASEGT in the germline V gene. For the CDR3, the DNA is TGTGCCAGCAGTGAAGGCGTTGTTGGCCAAGAGACCCAGTACTTC. It yields the protein CASSEGVVGQETQYF.

This rearrangement joins TRBV9 to TRBJ2-7; D perhaps matches TRBD1 (6 bases). CDR3 length equals 16 residues. V was trimmed by 0 bases and J by 9 bases, leaving 22 bases between them. Germline-derived CDR1 and CDR2 are SGDLS and YYNGEE. The CDR3 region has the DNA TGTGCCAGCAGCGTAGAGGCATCACAGGGTACGGCCACGCAGTACTTC. Its protein is CASSVEASQGTATQYF.